A selection of T cell receptor beta chains follows, all from one sample in a study of T cell responses to AZD1222 COVID-19 vaccine. Repertoires were generated with immunoSEQ multiplex PCR, while TCRdb's copy carries only in-frame clones and drops some. The data contain roughly 180,000 clones, roughly nine tenths of them singletons. Material: peripheral blood, obtained on day 0 of AZD1222 vaccination. These receptors were taken from an adult in good health. Each CDR3 is given with its conserved first and last residue. A D gene is named only where the DNA matches it firmly. Some rows have no size entry. The others give once, few or many, or a class for an expanded clone.

CDR3nt: TGTGCCTGGAGTATTTCCGTGGATTGGGGAAACACCATATATTTT; CDR3aa: CAWSISVDWGNTIYF; len: 15; d_gene: -; v_gene: TRBV30; j_gene: TRBJ1-3; abundance: -
CDR3nt: TGTGCCAGCAGCCGAGGACTAGCGGGAAGGTCCTACAATGAGCAGTTCTTC; CDR3aa: CASSRGLAGRSYNEQFF; len: 17; d_gene: TRBD2; v_gene: TRBV6-6; j_gene: TRBJ2-1; abundance: -
CDR3nt: TGTGCCAGTAGTATAGCCAGGGCACAGATCACTGAAGCTTTCTTT; CDR3aa: CASSIARAQITEAFF; len: 15; d_gene: -; v_gene: TRBV19; j_gene: TRBJ1-1; abundance: -
CDR3nt: TGTGCCAGCAGTCTCACCAGACTCCTTACTAACTATGGCTACACCTTC; CDR3aa: CASSLTRLLTNYGYTF; len: 16; d_gene: -; v_gene: TRBV3-1/TRBV3-2; j_gene: TRBJ1-2; abundance: once
CDR3nt: TGTGCCAGCAGCTCCCAGTACTCTGGAAACACCATATATTTT; CDR3aa: CASSSQYSGNTIYF; len: 14; d_gene: -; v_gene: TRBV7-9; j_gene: TRBJ1-3; abundance: -
CDR3nt: TGTGCCAGTAGTATAGGGGCAATGGGGGGGGCTTCCTACGAGCAGTACTTC; CDR3aa: CASSIGAMGGASYEQYF; len: 17; d_gene: -; v_gene: TRBV19; j_gene: TRBJ2-7; abundance: -
CDR3nt: TGTGCCAGCAGTGACTCAAGGACAGGGGACCACACTGAAGCTTTCTTT; CDR3aa: CASSDSRTGDHTEAFF; len: 16; d_gene: TRBD1; v_gene: TRBV6-4; j_gene: TRBJ1-1; abundance: -
CDR3nt: TGTGCCAGCAGCTTAACTCTAGCGGGGTTACGTAGGCAGTATTTT; CDR3aa: CASSLTLAGLRRQYF; len: 15; d_gene: TRBD2; v_gene: TRBV11-2; j_gene: TRBJ2-3; abundance: -
CDR3nt: TGCGCCAGCAGCCAAGATCCGAGCGGGGGGCTTCAAGAGACCCAGTACTTC; CDR3aa: CASSQDPSGGLQETQYF; len: 17; d_gene: TRBD2; v_gene: TRBV4-1; j_gene: TRBJ2-5; abundance: once
CDR3nt: TGTGCCAGCAGCTTCAAGGGACTCCAGAGCTCCTACAATGAGCAGTTCTTC; CDR3aa: CASSFKGLQSSYNEQFF; len: 17; d_gene: -; v_gene: TRBV7-2; j_gene: TRBJ2-1; abundance: -
CDR3nt: TGTGCCAGCTACACGTGGGGAAATGGGGCCAACGTCCTGACTTTC; CDR3aa: CASYTWGNGANVLTF; len: 15; d_gene: -; v_gene: TRBV7-9; j_gene: TRBJ2-6; abundance: -
CDR3nt: TGTGCCAGCAGTTACTACCGGGCCGGGAACACTGAAGCTTTCTTT; CDR3aa: CASSYYRAGNTEAFF; len: 15; d_gene: -; v_gene: TRBV6-2/TRBV6-3; j_gene: TRBJ1-1; abundance: -
CDR3nt: TGTGCCAGCAATACGAGACGGATGAACACTGAAGCTTTCTTT; CDR3aa: CASNTRRMNTEAFF; len: 14; d_gene: -; v_gene: TRBV27; j_gene: TRBJ1-1; abundance: -
CDR3nt: TGTGCCAGTACCCCCGTAGGGGGAAGCAGAAACACCATATATTTT; CDR3aa: CASTPVGGSRNTIYF; len: 15; d_gene: -; v_gene: TRBV19; j_gene: TRBJ1-3; abundance: -
CDR3nt: TGTGCCAGCAGGGGGGGACAGCTCATGAACACTGAAGCTTTCTTT; CDR3aa: CASRGGQLMNTEAFF; len: 15; d_gene: TRBD1; v_gene: TRBV2; j_gene: TRBJ1-1; abundance: once
CDR3nt: TGTGCCAAGGGACTGCCAACTAATGAAAAACTGTTTTTT; CDR3aa: CAKGLPTNEKLFF; len: 13; d_gene: -; v_gene: TRBV2; j_gene: TRBJ1-4; abundance: -
CDR3nt: TGTGCCAGCAGCTGGGCGGCGGCAGAAGAGACCCAGTACTTC; CDR3aa: CASSWAAAEETQYF; len: 14; d_gene: -; v_gene: TRBV6-5; j_gene: TRBJ2-5; abundance: -
CDR3nt: TGCGCCAGCGGAACACAGGGGTACGAGCAGTACTTC; CDR3aa: CASGTQGYEQYF; len: 12; d_gene: TRBD1; v_gene: TRBV5-1; j_gene: TRBJ2-7; abundance: few
CDR3nt: TGTGCCTGGAGTGTACGGGGACGATTCACGCGAAACACCATATATTTT; CDR3aa: CAWSVRGRFTRNTIYF; len: 16; d_gene: -; v_gene: TRBV30; j_gene: TRBJ1-3; abundance: once
CDR3nt: TGTGCCACCAGTGATTCGGGACTAGCGGGAGGGCCCGGGGAGCTGTTTTTT; CDR3aa: CATSDSGLAGGPGELFF; len: 17; d_gene: TRBD2; v_gene: TRBV24-1; j_gene: TRBJ2-2; abundance: -
CDR3nt: TGTGCCTGGAGTGGGTCAGGGGGCGCGTCTTCCTATGGCTACACCTTC; CDR3aa: CAWSGSGGASSYGYTF; len: 16; d_gene: TRBD1; v_gene: TRBV30; j_gene: TRBJ1-2; abundance: -
CDR3nt: TGTGCCAGCAGCCGACAGGCCCCCTACGAGCAGTACTTC; CDR3aa: CASSRQAPYEQYF; len: 13; d_gene: -; v_gene: TRBV7-2; j_gene: TRBJ2-7; abundance: -
CDR3nt: TGTGCCAGCAGTAGGACAGCGAGCTCCTACAATGAGCAGTTCTTC; CDR3aa: CASSRTASSYNEQFF; len: 15; d_gene: -; v_gene: TRBV6-5; j_gene: TRBJ2-1; abundance: -
CDR3nt: TGTGCCAGCAGCCCGGTCAGGAACACTGAAGCTTTCTTT; CDR3aa: CASSPVRNTEAFF; len: 13; d_gene: -; v_gene: TRBV11-2; j_gene: TRBJ1-1; abundance: -
CDR3nt: TGTGCCAGCAGTTGGGCAGGGAAGCGGGAGAAGGTATACAATGAGCAGTTCTTC; CDR3aa: CASSWAGKREKVYNEQFF; len: 18; d_gene: TRBD2; v_gene: TRBV27; j_gene: TRBJ2-1; abundance: -
CDR3nt: TGTGCCAGCAGCTTGGGGGCGGGGAATCAGCCCCAGCATTTT; CDR3aa: CASSLGAGNQPQHF; len: 14; d_gene: -; v_gene: TRBV7-8; j_gene: TRBJ1-5; abundance: -
CDR3nt: TGTGCCAGTAGTATACAGGGTCAGCCCCAGCATTTT; CDR3aa: CASSIQGQPQHF; len: 12; d_gene: -; v_gene: TRBV19; j_gene: TRBJ1-5; abundance: -
CDR3nt: TGTGCCAGCAGCTTAGCTTCGGCAGGGAATGGGTACGAGCAGTACTTC; CDR3aa: CASSLASAGNGYEQYF; len: 16; d_gene: -; v_gene: TRBV7-6; j_gene: TRBJ2-7; abundance: -
CDR3nt: TGTGCCAGCAGTGAAGGTACAGCAAACTATGGCTACACCTTC; CDR3aa: CASSEGTANYGYTF; len: 14; d_gene: -; v_gene: TRBV2; j_gene: TRBJ1-2; abundance: few
CDR3nt: TGTGCCAGCAGGCCGGACAGCTCCTACGAGCAGTACTTC; CDR3aa: CASRPDSSYEQYF; len: 13; d_gene: -; v_gene: TRBV2; j_gene: TRBJ2-7; abundance: -
CDR3nt: TGTGCCAGCAGTTCCGGGGGGGGGCACACTGAAGCTTTCTTT; CDR3aa: CASSSGGGHTEAFF; len: 14; d_gene: -; v_gene: TRBV28; j_gene: TRBJ1-1; abundance: -
CDR3nt: TGCGCCAGCAGCTTAGGGACTAGACGAGAGCAGTTCTTC; CDR3aa: CASSLGTRREQFF; len: 13; d_gene: TRBD2; v_gene: TRBV5-1; j_gene: TRBJ2-1; abundance: -
CDR3nt: TGTGCCAGCAGTGAGCAACAGGGGTCGGAGACCCAGTACTTC; CDR3aa: CASSEQQGSETQYF; len: 14; d_gene: TRBD1; v_gene: TRBV2; j_gene: TRBJ2-5; abundance: -
CDR3nt: TGTGCCAGCACCAGAAACCTAGCCGGGAGCTACACCTTC; CDR3aa: CASTRNLAGSYTF; len: 13; d_gene: -; v_gene: TRBV3-1/TRBV3-2; j_gene: TRBJ1-2; abundance: -
CDR3nt: TGTGCCAGCAGTTACATCAATGAGCAGTTCTTC; CDR3aa: CASSYINEQFF; len: 11; d_gene: -; v_gene: TRBV6-5; j_gene: TRBJ2-1; abundance: -
CDR3nt: TGTGCCAGCAGCCCGGGAGGGTTCGCTAATGAAAAACTGTTTTTT; CDR3aa: CASSPGGFANEKLFF; len: 15; d_gene: -; v_gene: TRBV9; j_gene: TRBJ1-4; abundance: once
CDR3nt: TGTGCCAGCAGCTTAGCGATAGCGGTCTACAATGAGCAGTTCTTC; CDR3aa: CASSLAIAVYNEQFF; len: 15; d_gene: -; v_gene: TRBV7-3; j_gene: TRBJ2-1; abundance: -
CDR3nt: TGTGCCAGTAGTTTCGGGACTAGCGGTCTCTACGAGCAGTACTTC; CDR3aa: CASSFGTSGLYEQYF; len: 15; d_gene: TRBD2; v_gene: TRBV19; j_gene: TRBJ2-7; abundance: -
CDR3nt: TGTGCCAGCAAAAACAGGGGGGGCGCCTACGAGCAGTACTTC; CDR3aa: CASKNRGGAYEQYF; len: 14; d_gene: -; v_gene: TRBV27; j_gene: TRBJ2-7; abundance: -
CDR3nt: TGTGCCAGTAGTTCGGGGACAGGGGTCGAGCAGTACTTC; CDR3aa: CASSSGTGVEQYF; len: 13; d_gene: TRBD1; v_gene: TRBV19; j_gene: TRBJ2-7; abundance: once
CDR3nt: TGTGCCAGCAGTTTAACAACTACAGGTAGGGCTTTCTTT; CDR3aa: CASSLTTTGRAFF; len: 13; d_gene: -; v_gene: TRBV27; j_gene: TRBJ1-1; abundance: -
CDR3nt: TGTGCTAGTGGTCCCTCGGCGGGGGCAGGGACTAGCGGAGTGTACAATGAGCAGTTCTTC; CDR3aa: CASGPSAGAGTSGVYNEQFF; len: 20; d_gene: TRBD2; v_gene: TRBV12-5; j_gene: TRBJ2-1; abundance: -
CDR3nt: TGTGCCAGCGATAGGACAGTCACCAACTATGGCTACACCTTC; CDR3aa: CASDRTVTNYGYTF; len: 14; d_gene: -; v_gene: TRBV27; j_gene: TRBJ1-2; abundance: -
CDR3nt: TGTGCCAGTAGTATTCTGCGGCAGGGACGGGGAGCTAACTATGGCTACACCTTC; CDR3aa: CASSILRQGRGANYGYTF; len: 18; d_gene: -; v_gene: TRBV19; j_gene: TRBJ1-2; abundance: -
CDR3nt: TGTGCCAGCAGCCAAGCCTACGAGCAGTACTTC; CDR3aa: CASSQAYEQYF; len: 11; d_gene: -; v_gene: TRBV3-1/TRBV3-2; j_gene: TRBJ2-7; abundance: -
CDR3nt: TGTGCCAGCAGCCCTCTAGCGCAACGCTCCTACGAGCAGTACTTC; CDR3aa: CASSPLAQRSYEQYF; len: 15; d_gene: -; v_gene: TRBV5-6; j_gene: TRBJ2-7; abundance: -
CDR3nt: TGTGCCTGGGGGGGGGAGGGAGGGGTGGTCAATGAGCAGTTCTTC; CDR3aa: CAWGGEGGVVNEQFF; len: 15; d_gene: TRBD2; v_gene: TRBV30; j_gene: TRBJ2-1; abundance: -
CDR3nt: TGTGCCAGCAGCCCGGCGGGAGGGACAGATACGCAGTATTTT; CDR3aa: CASSPAGGTDTQYF; len: 14; d_gene: TRBD2; v_gene: TRBV3-1/TRBV3-2; j_gene: TRBJ2-3; abundance: few
CDR3nt: TGTGCCAGCAGTGACCGGAATCAGCCCCAGCATTTT; CDR3aa: CASSDRNQPQHF; len: 12; d_gene: -; v_gene: TRBV12-3/TRBV12-4; j_gene: TRBJ1-5; abundance: -
CDR3nt: TGTGCCAGCAGCCCCTCCCCTAGCGGGTACCGACACGAGCAGTACTTC; CDR3aa: CASSPSPSGYRHEQYF; len: 16; d_gene: TRBD2; v_gene: TRBV4-2; j_gene: TRBJ2-7; abundance: -
CDR3nt: TGTGCCAGCAGCCTGCATAGCAATCAGCCCCAGCATTTT; CDR3aa: CASSLHSNQPQHF; len: 13; d_gene: -; v_gene: TRBV6-5; j_gene: TRBJ1-5; abundance: -
CDR3nt: TGCGCCAGCAGCTCTGGACACGGTAGGGGCACAGATACGCAGTATTTT; CDR3aa: CASSSGHGRGTDTQYF; len: 16; d_gene: -; v_gene: TRBV5-1; j_gene: TRBJ2-3; abundance: -
CDR3nt: TGTGCCAGCAGCTTTTGGGGACAGGGGGCCTACAATGAGCAGTTCTTC; CDR3aa: CASSFWGQGAYNEQFF; len: 16; d_gene: TRBD1; v_gene: TRBV28; j_gene: TRBJ2-1; abundance: once